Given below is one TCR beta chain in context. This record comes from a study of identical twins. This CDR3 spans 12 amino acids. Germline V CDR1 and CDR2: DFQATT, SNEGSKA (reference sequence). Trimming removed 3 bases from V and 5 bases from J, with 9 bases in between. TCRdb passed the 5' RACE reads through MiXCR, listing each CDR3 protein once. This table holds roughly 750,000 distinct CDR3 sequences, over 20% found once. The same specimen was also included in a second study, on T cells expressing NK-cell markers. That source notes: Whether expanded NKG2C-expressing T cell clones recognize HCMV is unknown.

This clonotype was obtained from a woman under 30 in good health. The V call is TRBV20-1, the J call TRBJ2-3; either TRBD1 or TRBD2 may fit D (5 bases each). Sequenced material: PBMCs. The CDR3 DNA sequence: TGCAGTGCTAGGAGTGGGGGAGATACGCAGTATTTT. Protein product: CSARSGGDTQYF.